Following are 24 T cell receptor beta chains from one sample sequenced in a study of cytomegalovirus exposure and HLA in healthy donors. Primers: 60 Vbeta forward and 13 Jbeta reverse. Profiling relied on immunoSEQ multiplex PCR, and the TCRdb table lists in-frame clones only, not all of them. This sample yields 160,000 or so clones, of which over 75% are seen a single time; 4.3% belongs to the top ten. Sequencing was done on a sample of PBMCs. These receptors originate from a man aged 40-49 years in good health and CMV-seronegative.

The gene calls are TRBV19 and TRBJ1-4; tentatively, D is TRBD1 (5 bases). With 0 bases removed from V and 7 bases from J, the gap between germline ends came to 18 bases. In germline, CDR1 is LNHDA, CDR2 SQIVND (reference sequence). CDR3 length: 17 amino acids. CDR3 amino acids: CASSIDPIQGLGEKLFF. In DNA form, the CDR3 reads TGTGCCAGTAGTATAGATCCCATCCAGGGTCTTGGTGAAAAACTGTTTTTT.

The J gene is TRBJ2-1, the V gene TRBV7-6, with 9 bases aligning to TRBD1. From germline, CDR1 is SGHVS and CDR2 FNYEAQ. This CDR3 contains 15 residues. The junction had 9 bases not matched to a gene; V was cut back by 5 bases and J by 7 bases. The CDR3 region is CASSPRQGGQNEQFF. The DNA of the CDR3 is TGTGCCAGCAGCCCAAGACAGGGGGGACAAAATGAGCAGTTCTTC.

The CDR3 is CASSQGGVPTGELFF. The CDR3 bases are TGCGCCAGCAGCCAAGGGGGGGTGCCCACCGGGGAGCTGTTTTTT. This chain links TRBV4-3 with TRBJ2-2, with D perhaps TRBD2 (6 bases). Germline lookup yields CDR1 LGHNA and CDR2 YSLEER. This CDR3 comprises 15 residues. V lost 1 base and J 4 bases, leaving 10 bases between the germline ends.

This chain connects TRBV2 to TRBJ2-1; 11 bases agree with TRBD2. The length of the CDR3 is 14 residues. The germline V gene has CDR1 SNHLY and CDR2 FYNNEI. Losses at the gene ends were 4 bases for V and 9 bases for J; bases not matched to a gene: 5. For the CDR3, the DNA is TGTGCCAGCAGTGTACTAGCGGGGGCGCCTGAGCAGTTCTTC. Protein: CASSVLAGAPEQFF.

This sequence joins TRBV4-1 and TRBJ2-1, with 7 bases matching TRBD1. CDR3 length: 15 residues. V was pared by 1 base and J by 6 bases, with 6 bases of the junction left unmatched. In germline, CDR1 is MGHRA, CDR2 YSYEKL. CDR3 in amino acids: CASSQGAGQVNEQFF. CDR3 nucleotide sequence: TGCGCCAGCAGCCAAGGGGCAGGACAGGTCAATGAGCAGTTCTTC.

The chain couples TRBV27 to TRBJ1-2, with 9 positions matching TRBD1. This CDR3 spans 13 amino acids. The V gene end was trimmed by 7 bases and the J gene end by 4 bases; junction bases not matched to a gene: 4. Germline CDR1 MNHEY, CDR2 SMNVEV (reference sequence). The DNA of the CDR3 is TGTGCCAGCACCCCGACAGGGGGCTATGGCTACACCTTC. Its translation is CASTPTGGYGYTF.

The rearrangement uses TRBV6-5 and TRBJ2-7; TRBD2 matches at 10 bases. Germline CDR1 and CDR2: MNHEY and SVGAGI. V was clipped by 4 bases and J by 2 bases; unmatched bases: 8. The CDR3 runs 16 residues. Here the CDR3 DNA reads TGTGCCAGCAGTTCTTTGAAGCGGGGGGGAACCTACGAGCAGTACTTC. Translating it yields CASSSLKRGGTYEQYF.

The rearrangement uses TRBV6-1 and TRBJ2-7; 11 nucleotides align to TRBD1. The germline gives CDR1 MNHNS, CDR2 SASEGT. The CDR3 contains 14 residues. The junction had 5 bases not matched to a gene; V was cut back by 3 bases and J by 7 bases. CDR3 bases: TGTGCCAGCAGTGAGGACAGGGGGCTGTTAGAGCAGTACTTC. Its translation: CASSEDRGLLEQYF.

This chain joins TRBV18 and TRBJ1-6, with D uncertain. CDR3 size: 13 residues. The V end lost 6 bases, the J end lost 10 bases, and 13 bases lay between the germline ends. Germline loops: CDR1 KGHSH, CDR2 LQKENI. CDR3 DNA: TGTGCCAGCTCGTCCAAGGAGGACTCACCCCTCCACTTT. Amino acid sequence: CASSSKEDSPLHF.

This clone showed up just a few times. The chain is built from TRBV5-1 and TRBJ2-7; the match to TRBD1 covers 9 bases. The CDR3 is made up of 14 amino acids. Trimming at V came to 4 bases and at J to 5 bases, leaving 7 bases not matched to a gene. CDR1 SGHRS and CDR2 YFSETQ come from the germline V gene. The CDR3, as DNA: TGCGCCAGCAGCCCCGGGACAGGGTTCAACGAGCAGTACTTC. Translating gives CASSPGTGFNEQYF. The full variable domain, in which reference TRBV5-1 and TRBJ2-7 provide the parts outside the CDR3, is KAGVTQTPRYLIKTRGQQVTLSCSPISGHRSVSWYQQTPGQGLQFLFEYFSETQRNKGNFPGRFSGRQFSNSRSEMNVSTLELGDSALYLCASSPGTGFNEQYFGPGTRLTVT.

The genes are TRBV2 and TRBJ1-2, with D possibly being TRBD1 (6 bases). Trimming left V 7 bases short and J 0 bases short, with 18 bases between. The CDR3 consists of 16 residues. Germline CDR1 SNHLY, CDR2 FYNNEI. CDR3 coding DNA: TGTGCCAGCACTCTCTCCCAGGCAGGGGCTAACTATGGCTACACCTTC. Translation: CASTLSQAGANYGYTF.

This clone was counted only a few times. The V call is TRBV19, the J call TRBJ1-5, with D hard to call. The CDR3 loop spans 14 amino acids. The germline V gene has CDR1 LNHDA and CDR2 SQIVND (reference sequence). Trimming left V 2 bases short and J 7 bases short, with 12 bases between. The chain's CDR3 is CASSISAQEQPQHF. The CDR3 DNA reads TGTGCCAGTAGTATATCGGCTCAGGAACAGCCCCAGCATTTT.

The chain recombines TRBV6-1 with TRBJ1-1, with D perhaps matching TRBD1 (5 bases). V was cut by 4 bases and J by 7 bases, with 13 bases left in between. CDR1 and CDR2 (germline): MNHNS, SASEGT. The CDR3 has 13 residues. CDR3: CASSVAGHVEAFF. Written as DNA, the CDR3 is TGTGCCAGCAGTGTGGCAGGGCACGTTGAAGCTTTCTTT.

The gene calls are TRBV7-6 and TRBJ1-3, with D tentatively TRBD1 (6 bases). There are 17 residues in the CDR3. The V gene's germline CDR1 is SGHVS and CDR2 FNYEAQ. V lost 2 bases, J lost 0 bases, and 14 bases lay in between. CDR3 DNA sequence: TGTGCCAGCAGCTTAAATCGACAGGCTCTCTCTGGAAACACCATATATTTT. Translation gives CASSLNRQALSGNTIYF.

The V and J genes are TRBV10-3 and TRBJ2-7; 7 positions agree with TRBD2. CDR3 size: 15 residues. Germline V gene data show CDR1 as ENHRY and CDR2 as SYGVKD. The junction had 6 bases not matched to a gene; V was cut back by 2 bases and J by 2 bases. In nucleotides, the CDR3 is TGTGCCATCAGTGAGGAGCAGCGGGGTCCCTACGAGCAGTACTTC. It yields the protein CAISEEQRGPYEQYF.

The CDR3 loop reads CASSLQGENQPQHF. The CDR3 DNA reads TGTGCCAGCAGTTTACAGGGGGAAAATCAGCCCCAGCATTTT. This rearrangement joins TRBV27 to TRBJ1-5, with TRBD1 matching over 7 bases. In germline, CDR1 is MNHEY, CDR2 SMNVEV (reference sequence). CDR3 length: 14 amino acids. V gave up 2 bases and J gave up 4 bases; unmatched junction bases: 2.

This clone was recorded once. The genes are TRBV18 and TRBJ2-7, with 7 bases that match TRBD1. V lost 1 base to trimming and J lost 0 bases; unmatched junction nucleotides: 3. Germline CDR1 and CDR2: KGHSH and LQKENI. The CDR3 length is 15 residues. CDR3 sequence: CASSPLGTDSYEQYF. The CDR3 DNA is TGTGCCAGCTCACCACTCGGGACAGACTCCTACGAGCAGTACTTC. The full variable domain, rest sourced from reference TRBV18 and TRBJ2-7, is NAGVMQNPRHLVRRRGQEARLRCSPMKGHSHVYWYRQLPEEGLKFMVYLQKENIIDESGMPKERFSAEFPKEGPSILRIQQVVRGDSAAYFCASSPLGTDSYEQYFGPGTRLTVT.

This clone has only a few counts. CDR3 sequence: CASSFQAGPYEQYF. In nucleotides, the CDR3 is TGTGCCAGCAGCTTTCAAGCAGGCCCCTACGAGCAGTACTTC. The chain combines TRBV7-9 with TRBJ2-5; the D is unclear. The last part of the DNA fits TRBJ2-7 better; the J call may be wrong. CDR3 length: 14 amino acids. Germline lookup yields CDR1 SEHNR and CDR2 FQNEAQ (reference sequence).

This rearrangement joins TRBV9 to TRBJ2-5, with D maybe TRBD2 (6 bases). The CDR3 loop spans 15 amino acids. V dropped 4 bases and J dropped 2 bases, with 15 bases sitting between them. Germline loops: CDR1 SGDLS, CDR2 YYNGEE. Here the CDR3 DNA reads TGTGCCAGCAGCCCCGCTGGGGGGAGACAAGAGACCCAGTACTTC. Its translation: CASSPAGGRQETQYF.

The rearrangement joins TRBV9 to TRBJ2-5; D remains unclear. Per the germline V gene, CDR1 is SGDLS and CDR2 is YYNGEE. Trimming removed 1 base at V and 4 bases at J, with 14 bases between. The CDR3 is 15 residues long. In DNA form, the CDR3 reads TGTGCCAGCAGCGTAACTGCCGGGTTGGGAGAGACCCAGTACTTC. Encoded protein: CASSVTAGLGETQYF.

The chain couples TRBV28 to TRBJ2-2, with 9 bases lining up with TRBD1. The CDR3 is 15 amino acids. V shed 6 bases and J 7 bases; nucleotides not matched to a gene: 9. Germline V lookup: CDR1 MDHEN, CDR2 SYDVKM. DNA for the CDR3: TGTGCCAGCAGATACCGGGACAGGGAAGTCGGGGAGCTGTTTTTT. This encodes CASRYRDREVGELFF.

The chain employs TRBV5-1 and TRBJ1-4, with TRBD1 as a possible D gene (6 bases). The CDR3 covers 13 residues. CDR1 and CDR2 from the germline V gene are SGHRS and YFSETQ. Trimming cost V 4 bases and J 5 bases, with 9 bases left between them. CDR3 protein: CASSPQGNEKLFF. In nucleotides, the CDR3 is TGCGCCAGCAGCCCCCAGGGGAATGAAAAACTGTTTTTT. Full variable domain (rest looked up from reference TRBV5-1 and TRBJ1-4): KAGVTQTPRYLIKTRGQQVTLSCSPISGHRSVSWYQQTPGQGLQFLFEYFSETQRNKGNFPGRFSGRQFSNSRSEMNVSTLELGDSALYLCASSPQGNEKLFFGSGTQLSVL.

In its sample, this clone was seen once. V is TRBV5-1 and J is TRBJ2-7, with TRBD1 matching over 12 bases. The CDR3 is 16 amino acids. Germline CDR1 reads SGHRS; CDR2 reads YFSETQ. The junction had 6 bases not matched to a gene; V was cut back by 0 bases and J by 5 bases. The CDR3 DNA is TGCGCCAGCAGCTTGGGGGACAGGGGGCGCGGAAACGAGCAGTACTTC. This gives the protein CASSLGDRGRGNEQYF.

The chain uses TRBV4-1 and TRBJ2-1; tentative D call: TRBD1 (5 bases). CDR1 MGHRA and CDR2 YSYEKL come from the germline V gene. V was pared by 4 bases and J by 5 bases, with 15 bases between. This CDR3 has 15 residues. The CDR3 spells CASSLTAFNDNEQFF. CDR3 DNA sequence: TGCGCCAGCAGCCTGACAGCTTTCAATGACAATGAGCAGTTCTTC.